The TCR beta chain described here comes from a study of blood T cell repertoires in COVID-19. V was shortened by 3 bases and J by 3 bases, with 12 bases between the two germline ends. The CDR3 loop spans 14 amino acids. CDR1 LNHDA and CDR2 SQIVND come from the germline V gene (reference sequence). Measured with immunoSEQ multiplex PCR; TCRdb has only the in-frame clones, and not every one. The repertoire includes over 100,000 clones, 82% of them detected once, and 7.9% sits in the top ten. The genes are TRBV19 and TRBJ2-7, with D perhaps matching TRBD1 (6 bases). Sequencing used peripheral blood. This clonotype originated in a man between 65 and 79 years old with acute or convalescent COVID-19. The CDR3 nucleotides are TGTGCCAGTAGTATCGGACAGATTAACTACGAGCAGTACTTC. This encodes CASSIGQINYEQYF.